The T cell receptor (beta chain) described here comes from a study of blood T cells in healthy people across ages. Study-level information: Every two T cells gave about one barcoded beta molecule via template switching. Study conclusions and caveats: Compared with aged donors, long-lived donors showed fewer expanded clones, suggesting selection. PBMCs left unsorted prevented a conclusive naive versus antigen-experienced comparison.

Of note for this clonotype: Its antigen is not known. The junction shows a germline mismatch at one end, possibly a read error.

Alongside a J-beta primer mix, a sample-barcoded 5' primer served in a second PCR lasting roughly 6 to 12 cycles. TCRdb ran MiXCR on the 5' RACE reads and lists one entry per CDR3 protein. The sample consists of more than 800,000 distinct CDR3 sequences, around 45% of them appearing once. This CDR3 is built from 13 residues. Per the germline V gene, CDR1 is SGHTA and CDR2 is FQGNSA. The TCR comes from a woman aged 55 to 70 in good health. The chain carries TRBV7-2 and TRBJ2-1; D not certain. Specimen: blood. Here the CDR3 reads CASSLGMSNKQFF. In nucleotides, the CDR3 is TGTGCCAGCAGCTTGGGTATGAGCAATAAGCAGTTCTTC.